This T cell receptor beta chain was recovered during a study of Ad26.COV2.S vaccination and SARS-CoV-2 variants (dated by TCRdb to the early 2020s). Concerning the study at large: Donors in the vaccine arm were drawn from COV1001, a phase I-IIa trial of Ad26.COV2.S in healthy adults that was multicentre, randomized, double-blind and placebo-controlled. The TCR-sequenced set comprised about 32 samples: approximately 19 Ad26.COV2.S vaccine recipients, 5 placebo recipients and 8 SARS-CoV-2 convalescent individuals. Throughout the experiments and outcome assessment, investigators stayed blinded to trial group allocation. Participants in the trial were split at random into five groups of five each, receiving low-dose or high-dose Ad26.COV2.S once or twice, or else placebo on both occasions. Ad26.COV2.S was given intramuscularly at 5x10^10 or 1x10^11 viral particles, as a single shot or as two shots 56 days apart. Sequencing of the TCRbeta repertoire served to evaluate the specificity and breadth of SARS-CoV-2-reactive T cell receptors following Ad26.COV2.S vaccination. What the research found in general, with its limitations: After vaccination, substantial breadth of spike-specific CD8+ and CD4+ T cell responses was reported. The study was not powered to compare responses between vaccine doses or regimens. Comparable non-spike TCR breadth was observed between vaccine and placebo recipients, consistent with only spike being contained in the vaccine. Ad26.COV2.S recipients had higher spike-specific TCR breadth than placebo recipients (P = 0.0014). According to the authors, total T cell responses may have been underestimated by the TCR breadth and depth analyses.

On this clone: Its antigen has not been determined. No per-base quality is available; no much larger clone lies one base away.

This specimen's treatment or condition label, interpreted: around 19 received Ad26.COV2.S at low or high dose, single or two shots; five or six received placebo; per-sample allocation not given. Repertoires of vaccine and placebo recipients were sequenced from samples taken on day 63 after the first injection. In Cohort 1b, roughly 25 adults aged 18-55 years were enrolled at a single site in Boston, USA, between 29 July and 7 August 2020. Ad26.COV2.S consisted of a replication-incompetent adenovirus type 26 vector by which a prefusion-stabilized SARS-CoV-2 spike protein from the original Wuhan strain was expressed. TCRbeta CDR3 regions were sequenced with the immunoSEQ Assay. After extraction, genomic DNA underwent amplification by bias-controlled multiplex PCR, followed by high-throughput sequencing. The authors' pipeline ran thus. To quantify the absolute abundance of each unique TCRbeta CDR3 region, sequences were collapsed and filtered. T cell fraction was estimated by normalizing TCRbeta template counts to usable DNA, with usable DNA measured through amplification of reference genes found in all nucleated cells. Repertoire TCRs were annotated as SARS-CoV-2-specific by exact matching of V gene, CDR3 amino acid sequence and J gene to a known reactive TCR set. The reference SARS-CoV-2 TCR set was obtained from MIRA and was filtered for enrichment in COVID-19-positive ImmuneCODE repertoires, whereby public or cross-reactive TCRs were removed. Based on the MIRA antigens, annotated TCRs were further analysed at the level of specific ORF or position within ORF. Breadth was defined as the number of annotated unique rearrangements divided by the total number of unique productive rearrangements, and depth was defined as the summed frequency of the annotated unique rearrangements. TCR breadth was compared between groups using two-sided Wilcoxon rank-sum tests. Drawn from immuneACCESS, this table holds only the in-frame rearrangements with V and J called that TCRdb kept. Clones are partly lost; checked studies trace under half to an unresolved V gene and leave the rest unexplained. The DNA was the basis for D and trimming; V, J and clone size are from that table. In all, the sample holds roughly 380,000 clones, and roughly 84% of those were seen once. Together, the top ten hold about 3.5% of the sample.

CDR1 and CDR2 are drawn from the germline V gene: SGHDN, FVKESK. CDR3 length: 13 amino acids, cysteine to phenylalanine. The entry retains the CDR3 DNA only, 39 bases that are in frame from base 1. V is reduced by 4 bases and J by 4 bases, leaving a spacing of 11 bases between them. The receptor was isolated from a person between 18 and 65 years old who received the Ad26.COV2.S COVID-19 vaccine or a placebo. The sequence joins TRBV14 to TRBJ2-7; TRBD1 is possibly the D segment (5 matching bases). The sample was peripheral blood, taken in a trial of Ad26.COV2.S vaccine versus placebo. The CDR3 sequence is CASSRTYYYEQYF. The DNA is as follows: TGTGCCAGCAGCCGGACATATTATTACGAGCAGTACTTC. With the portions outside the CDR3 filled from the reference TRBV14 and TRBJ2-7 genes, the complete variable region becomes EAGVTQFPSHSVIEKGQTVTLRCDPISGHDNLYWYRRVMGKEIKFLLHFVKESKQDESGMPNNRFLAERTGGTYSTLKVQPAELEDSGVYFCASSRTYYYEQYFGPGTRLTVT.